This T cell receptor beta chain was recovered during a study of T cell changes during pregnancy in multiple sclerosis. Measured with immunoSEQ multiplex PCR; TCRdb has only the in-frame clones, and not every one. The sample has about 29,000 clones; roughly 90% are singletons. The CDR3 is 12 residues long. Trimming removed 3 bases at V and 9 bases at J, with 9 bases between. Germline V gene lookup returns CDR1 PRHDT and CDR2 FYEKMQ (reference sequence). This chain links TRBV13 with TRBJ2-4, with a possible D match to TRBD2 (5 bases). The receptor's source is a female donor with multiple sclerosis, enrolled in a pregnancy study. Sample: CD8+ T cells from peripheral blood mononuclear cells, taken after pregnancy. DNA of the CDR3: TGTGCCAGCAGCTTTCTAGCTAGCATTCAGTACTTC. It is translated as CASSFLASIQYF.